Listed here are 27 T cell receptor beta chains from one sample, sequenced in a study of blood T cells in healthy people across ages. Through a sample-barcoded 5' primer and a J-beta primer mix, a second PCR was run for roughly 7 to 11 cycles. TCRdb re-called the 5' RACE reads through MiXCR, storing one row per CDR3 protein. This table holds approximately 800,000 distinct CDR3 sequences, roughly 25% found once. This sample was shared with a second study, whose subject was T cells of mothers and their children.

The sample comprised blood. The origin of the receptors is a boy aged 10-17 years in good health.

The chain recombines TRBV6-5 with TRBJ2-5, with TRBD1 as a possible D gene (5 bases). Germline V gene lookup returns CDR1 MNHEY and CDR2 SVGAGI. The V and J ends lost 6 bases and 4 bases respectively, with 15 bases between them. This CDR3 has 14 amino acids. The chain's CDR3 is CASSRQFMRETQYF. Here the CDR3 DNA reads TGTGCCAGCAGCCGACAGTTTATGCGAGAGACCCAGTACTTC.

This clonotype has a single count. The chain carries TRBV20-1 and TRBJ2-4; 12 nucleotides line up with TRBD2. Germline V gene lookup returns CDR1 DFQATT and CDR2 SNEGSKA (reference sequence). The CDR3 sequence is 15 residues long. J was trimmed by 7 bases and V by 0 bases; bases with no gene match: 4. The CDR3 loop is CSARDPTSGGNIQYF. CDR3 DNA: TGCAGTGCTAGAGATCCGACTAGCGGGGGTAACATTCAGTACTTC.

The chain uses TRBV9 and TRBJ2-5; TRBD2 matches 8 bases. The CDR3 totals 19 residues. V lost 2 bases to trimming and J lost 5 bases; unmatched junction nucleotides: 20. From germline, CDR1 is SGDLS and CDR2 YYNGEE. CDR3 DNA: TGTGCCAGCAGCGTTGGTTGGGGCGGGGGGCATCCGGGCGAGGAGACCCAGTACTTC. It translates to CASSVGWGGGHPGEETQYF.

The chain combines TRBV6-6 with TRBJ2-7; no clear D. This CDR3 region has 11 residues. Germline V lookup: CDR1 MNHNY, CDR2 SVGAGI (reference sequence). V lost 3 bases and J 6 bases, leaving 6 bases between the germline ends. The CDR3 DNA sequence: TGTGCCAGCAGTTATGGGGTCGAGCAGTACTTC. Its translation: CASSYGVEQYF.

This clonotype was found a few times. The chain is built from TRBV27 and TRBJ2-5; D possibly corresponds to TRBD1 (6 bases). The CDR3 spans 12 residues. From germline, CDR1 is MNHEY and CDR2 SMNVEV (reference sequence). V was trimmed by 4 bases and J by 11 bases, leaving 14 bases between them. The chain's CDR3 is CASSSTGQGQYF. CDR3 nucleotides: TGTGCCAGCAGTTCCACCGGGCAGGGGCAGTACTTC.

Only a few counts were recorded for this clonotype. DNA of the CDR3: TGTGCCAGCAGCCAGTTAGCGGGGTATGACACCGGGGAGCTGTTTTTT. Its translation is CASSQLAGYDTGELFF. This chain joins TRBV3-1 and TRBJ2-2, with 8 positions matching TRBD2. This CDR3 contains 16 residues. J gave up 3 bases and V 3 bases, and 6 bases lay outside the gene matches. Looked up from germline, CDR1 is LGHDT and CDR2 is YNNKEL (reference sequence).

As DNA, the CDR3 is TGTGCCAGCAGCAGAGAAGGGGTAGGTGGTTCCTACGAGCAGTACTTC. Residues: CASSREGVGGSYEQYF. This rearrangement joins TRBV7-9 to TRBJ2-7; perhaps TRBD1 as D (5 bases). The CDR3 runs to 16 residues. V was pared by 5 bases and J by 1 base, with 18 bases between. Germline lookup yields CDR1 SEHNR and CDR2 FQNEAQ (reference sequence).

The chain recombines TRBV5-1 with TRBJ2-7; TRBD1 is a possible D gene (6 bases). The CDR3 is made up of 14 amino acids. CDR1 is SGHRS, CDR2 YFSETQ, per germline. Trimming took off 0 bases at V and 7 bases at J, with 14 bases between the two ends. The CDR3 DNA is TGCGCCAGCAGCTTGGGGCCTCCAGGGGCAGAGCAGTACTTC. This gives the protein CASSLGPPGAEQYF.

This chain links TRBV5-1 with TRBJ2-2, with D perhaps TRBD1 (6 bases). V gave up 4 bases and J gave up 0 bases, with 10 bases separating them. Per the germline V gene, CDR1 is SGHRS and CDR2 is YFSETQ. The CDR3 has 15 amino acids. This chain's CDR3 is CASSLDSPNTGELFF. In DNA form, the CDR3 reads TGCGCCAGCAGCCTGGACAGTCCGAACACCGGGGAGCTGTTTTTT.

The chain is built from TRBV6-5 and TRBJ2-7; 9 bases line up with TRBD1. After removal of 4 bases from V and 2 bases from J, the junction contained 6 bases not matched to a gene. CDR1 is MNHEY, CDR2 SVGAGI, per germline. CDR3 length equals 15 residues. The CDR3 protein is CASSSPDRGTYEQYF. The CDR3, as DNA: TGTGCCAGCAGTTCGCCGGACAGGGGAACCTACGAGCAGTACTTC.

The rearrangement joins TRBV2 to TRBJ2-2, with 7 nucleotides matching TRBD1. The length of the CDR3 is 12 residues. Germline values: CDR1 SNHLY, CDR2 FYNNEI. Unmatched junction bases numbered 4, after V lost 8 bases and J lost 7 bases. The CDR3 DNA sequence: TGTGCCAGCGACAGGGTGGGCGGGGAGCTGTTTTTT. Protein product: CASDRVGGELFF.

J is TRBJ2-1 and V is TRBV6-4, with D hard to call. V was clipped by 3 bases and J by 3 bases, with 9 bases between them. The V gene's germline CDR1 is MRHNA and CDR2 SNTAGT. The CDR3 consists of 14 residues. CDR3 DNA sequence: TGTGCCAGCAGTGAGGATCCCGGCTACAATGAGCAGTTCTTC. Translated: CASSEDPGYNEQFF.

Only a few counts were recorded for this clonotype. The V call is TRBV9, the J call TRBJ1-2; 8 bases align to TRBD1. Germline V gives CDR1 SGDLS, CDR2 YYNGEE. The CDR3 totals 14 residues. With V trimmed by 3 bases and J by 4 bases, 5 bases remained unmatched. CDR3 protein: CASSETGEGYGYTF. The CDR3 bases are TGTGCCAGCAGCGAGACAGGGGAGGGCTATGGCTACACCTTC. The whole variable domain, remainder taken from reference TRBV9 and TRBJ1-2, is DSGVTQTPKHLITATGQRVTLRCSPRSGDLSVYWYQQSLDQGLQFLIQYYNGEERAKGNILERFSAQQFPDLHSELNLSSLELGDSALYFCASSETGEGYGYTFGSGTRLTVV.

The chain has TRBV29-1 and TRBJ2-7; possibly TRBD2 for D (6 bases). V was shortened by 4 bases and J by 2 bases, with 9 bases between the two germline ends. The CDR3 runs 12 residues. Germline lookup yields CDR1 SQVTM and CDR2 ANQGSEA. The CDR3 nucleotides are TGCAGCGTTGTGGGGGGACCCTACGAGCAGTACTTC. This translates into CSVVGGPYEQYF.

A few counts support this clonotype. The chain combines TRBV12-3 or TRBV12-4 with TRBJ2-5, with 8 bases lining up with TRBD2. The CDR3 runs to 16 residues. The V gene end was trimmed by 7 bases and the J gene end by 5 bases; junction bases not matched to a gene: 15. CDR3: CASTSTRGGAGETQYF. CDR3 in DNA: TGTGCCAGCACCTCAACTCGGGGGGGGGCAGGGGAGACCCAGTACTTC.

This chain uses TRBV29-1 with TRBJ2-3; 14 bases are a match to TRBD2. The length of the CDR3 is 16 residues. Germline-derived CDR1 and CDR2 are SQVTM and ANQGSEA. The V and J ends lost 6 bases and 3 bases, in that order; junction bases with no gene match: 8. CDR3 sequence reads: CSVAGTSGGGTDTQYF. For the CDR3, the DNA is TGCAGCGTGGCCGGGACTAGCGGGGGAGGTACAGATACGCAGTATTTT.

The chain recombines TRBV7-2 with TRBJ2-5; either TRBD1 or TRBD2 may fit D (5 bases each). The J call may be faulty, since TRBJ2-7 better matches the DNA end. Germline CDR1 is SGHTA and CDR2 is FQGNSA. The CDR3 consists of 14 residues. CDR3 sequence reads: CATYRDVSSYEQYF. DNA for the CDR3: TGTGCCACTTACCGGGACGTGAGCTCCTACGAGCAGTACTTC.

The chain is built from TRBV18 and TRBJ2-7; weak D call: TRBD1 (6 bases). This CDR3 contains 15 residues. The V end was cut by 5 bases, the J end by 2 bases, with 16 bases between. Germline V gene data show CDR1 as KGHSH and CDR2 as LQKENI. The CDR3 DNA is TGTGCCAGCTCAGCAGAAGGACAGTCCCCCTACGAGCAGTACTTC. Translated, it gives CASSAEGQSPYEQYF.

CDR3 in amino acids: CASSLTPYSGGYQETQYF. CDR3 sequence (DNA): TGTGCCAGCAGTTTGACTCCTTACAGTGGGGGCTACCAAGAGACCCAGTACTTC. The rearrangement links TRBV6-5 to TRBJ2-5; weak D call: TRBD1 (6 bases). Trimming stripped 4 bases from V and 0 bases from J, with 21 bases between. Germline V gives CDR1 MNHEY, CDR2 SVGAGI. This CDR3 has 18 residues.

The rearrangement joins TRBV9 to TRBJ2-5; D may match TRBD1 or TRBD2 (5 bases each). Between the trimmed V and J ends, which lost 3 bases and 1 base, there was a span of 13 bases. From germline, CDR1 is SGDLS and CDR2 YYNGEE. The CDR3 is 15 residues long. CDR3 in DNA: TGTGCCAGCAGCGGTAGTGGGACCTCCCAAGAGACCCAGTACTTC. It codes for CASSGSGTSQETQYF.

The sample holds a few counts of this clonotype. The chain joins TRBV15 to TRBJ2-3, with a possible D match to TRBD2 (7 bases). There are 14 residues in the CDR3. The germline V gene has CDR1 LNHNV and CDR2 YYDKDF (reference sequence). The germline V and J ends were trimmed by 9 bases and 2 bases, with 15 bases remaining between them. The CDR3 protein is CATGEGGATDTQYF. CDR3 in DNA: TGTGCCACTGGAGAAGGGGGGGCCACAGATACGCAGTATTTT.

This clonotype came up once. The junction differs from germline at one of its ends, possibly a read error. J is TRBJ2-7 and V is TRBV28; weak D call: TRBD1 (6 bases). From germline, CDR1 is MDHEN and CDR2 SYDVKM. CDR3 size: 15 residues. For the CDR3, the DNA is TGTGCCAGCAGTATACCGACAGGAACTAAATACGAGCTGTACTTC. Its protein is CASSIPTGTKYELYF. Based on the CDR3 plus reference TRBV28 and TRBJ2-7, the full variable domain is DVKVTQSSRYLVKRTGEKVFLECVQDMDHENMFWYRQDPGLGLRLIYFSYDVKMKEKGDIPEGYSVSREKKERFSLILESASTNQTSMYLCASSIPTGTKYELYFGPGTRLTVT.

This clonotype was observed a few times. The chain carries TRBV19 and TRBJ1-5; D is possibly TRBD1 (5 bases). The CDR3 covers 15 residues. Germline CDR1 and CDR2: LNHDA and SQIVND (reference sequence). V lost 8 bases and J 0 bases, leaving 14 bases between the germline ends. The CDR3 protein is CASGAESLSNQPQHF. Here the CDR3 DNA reads TGTGCCAGTGGGGCGGAAAGCCTTAGCAATCAGCCCCAGCATTTT.

The rearrangement links TRBV29-1 to TRBJ1-2, with D tentatively TRBD1 (6 bases). The CDR3 has 13 residues. V was pared by 1 base and J by 5 bases, with 11 bases between. The germline CDR1 and CDR2 sequences are SQVTM and ANQGSEA. In DNA form, the CDR3 reads TGCAGCGTTGAAGGTACCAGGGGATATGGCTACACCTTC. Amino acids: CSVEGTRGYGYTF.

The chain recombines TRBV6-2 or TRBV6-3 with TRBJ2-3; TRBD2 agrees at 8 bases. V was clipped by 2 bases and J by 0 bases; unmatched bases: 1. The CDR3 loop spans 15 amino acids. Germline CDR1 and CDR2: MNHEY and SVGEGT. CDR3 nucleotide sequence: TGTGCCAGCAGTTACCAGCGGGGGAGCACAGATACGCAGTATTTT. Protein: CASSYQRGSTDTQYF.

This clonotype was seen a handful of times. The chain combines TRBV24-1 with TRBJ2-1; weak D call: TRBD1 (6 bases). CDR1 and CDR2 from the germline V gene are KGHDR and SFDVKD. Trimming pared 3 bases from V and 10 bases from J, leaving 12 bases between. The CDR3 loop spans 13 amino acids. CDR3 protein: CATSDVQGSEQFF. CDR3 sequence (DNA): TGTGCCACCAGTGATGTACAGGGAAGCGAGCAGTTCTTC.

The chain combines TRBV20-1 with TRBJ2-1; the D is unclear. V lost 2 bases to trimming and J lost 8 bases, with 7 bases between them. From germline, CDR1 is DFQATT and CDR2 SNEGSKA (reference sequence). The CDR3 length is 11 residues. In DNA form, the CDR3 reads TGCAGTGCTAGATCAGTGGATGAGCAGTTCTTC. Translation gives CSARSVDEQFF.